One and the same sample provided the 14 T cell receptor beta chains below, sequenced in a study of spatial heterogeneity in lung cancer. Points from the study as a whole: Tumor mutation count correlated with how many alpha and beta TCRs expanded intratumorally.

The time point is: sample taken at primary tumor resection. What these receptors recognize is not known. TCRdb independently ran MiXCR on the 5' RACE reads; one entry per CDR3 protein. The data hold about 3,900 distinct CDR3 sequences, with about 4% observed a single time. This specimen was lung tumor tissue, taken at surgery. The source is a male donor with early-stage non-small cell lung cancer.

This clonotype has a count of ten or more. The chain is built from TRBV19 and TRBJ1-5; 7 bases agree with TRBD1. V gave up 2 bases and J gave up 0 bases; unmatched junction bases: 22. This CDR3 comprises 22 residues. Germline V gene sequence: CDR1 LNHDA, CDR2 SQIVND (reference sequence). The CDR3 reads CASSILKTGSPFAGYSNQPQHF. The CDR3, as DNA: TGTGCCAGTAGTATACTAAAGACAGGGTCACCCTTTGCGGGGTATAGCAATCAGCCCCAGCATTTT.

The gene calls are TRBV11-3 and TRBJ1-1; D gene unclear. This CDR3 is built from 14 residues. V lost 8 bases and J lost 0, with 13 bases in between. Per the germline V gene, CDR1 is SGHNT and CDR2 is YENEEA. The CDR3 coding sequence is TGTGCCAGCGGGATAAGAGACATGAACACTGAAGCTTTCTTT. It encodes CASGIRDMNTEAFF.

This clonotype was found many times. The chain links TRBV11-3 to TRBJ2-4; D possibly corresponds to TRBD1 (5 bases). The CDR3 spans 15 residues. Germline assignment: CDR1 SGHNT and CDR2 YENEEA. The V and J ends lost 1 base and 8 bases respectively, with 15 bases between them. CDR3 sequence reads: CASSLGTGRRDIQYF. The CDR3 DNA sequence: TGTGCCAGCAGCTTAGGAACAGGACGTCGGGACATTCAGTACTTC.

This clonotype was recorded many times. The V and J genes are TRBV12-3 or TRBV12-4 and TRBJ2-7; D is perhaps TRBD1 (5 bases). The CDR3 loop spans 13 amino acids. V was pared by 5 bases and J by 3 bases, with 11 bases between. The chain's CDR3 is CASSRGQGYEQYV. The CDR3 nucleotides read TGTGCCAGCAGTAGGGGTCAGGGCTACGAGCAGTACGTC.

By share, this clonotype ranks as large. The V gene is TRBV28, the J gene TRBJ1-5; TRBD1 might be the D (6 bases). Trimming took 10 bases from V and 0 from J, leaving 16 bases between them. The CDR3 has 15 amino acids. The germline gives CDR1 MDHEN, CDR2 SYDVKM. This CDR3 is CAILQGGDSNQPQHF. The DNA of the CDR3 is TGTGCCATTCTACAGGGCGGGGATAGCAATCAGCCCCAGCATTTT.

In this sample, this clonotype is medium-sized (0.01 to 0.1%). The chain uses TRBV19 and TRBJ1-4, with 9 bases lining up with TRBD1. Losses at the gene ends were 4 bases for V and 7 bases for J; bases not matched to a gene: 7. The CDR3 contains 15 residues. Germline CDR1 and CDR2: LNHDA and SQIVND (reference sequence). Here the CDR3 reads CASSRGDRDVEKLFF. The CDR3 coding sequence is TGTGCCAGTAGTAGGGGGGACAGGGATGTTGAAAAACTGTTTTTT.

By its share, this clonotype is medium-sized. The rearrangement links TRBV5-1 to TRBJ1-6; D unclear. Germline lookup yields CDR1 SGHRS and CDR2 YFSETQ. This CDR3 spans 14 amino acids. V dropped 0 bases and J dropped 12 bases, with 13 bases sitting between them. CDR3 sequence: CASSLAGLGGPLHF. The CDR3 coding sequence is TGCGCCAGCAGCTTGGCCGGGTTAGGAGGACCCCTCCACTTT.

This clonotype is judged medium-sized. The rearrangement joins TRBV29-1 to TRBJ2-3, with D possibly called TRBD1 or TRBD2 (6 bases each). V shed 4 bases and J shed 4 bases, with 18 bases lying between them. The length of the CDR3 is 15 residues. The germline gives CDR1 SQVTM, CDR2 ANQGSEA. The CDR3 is CSVGGGAGEPDTQYF. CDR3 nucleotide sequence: TGCAGCGTTGGGGGAGGAGCAGGGGAGCCAGATACGCAGTATTTT.

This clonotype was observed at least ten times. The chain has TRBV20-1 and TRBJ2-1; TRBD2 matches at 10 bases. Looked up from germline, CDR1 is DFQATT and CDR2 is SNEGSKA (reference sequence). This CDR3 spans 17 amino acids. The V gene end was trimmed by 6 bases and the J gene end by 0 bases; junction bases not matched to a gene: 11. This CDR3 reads CSAEGTSGAPSYNEQFF. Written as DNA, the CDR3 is TGCAGTGCCGAAGGCACTAGCGGGGCCCCCTCCTACAATGAGCAGTTCTTC.

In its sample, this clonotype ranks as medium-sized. The DNA for the CDR3 is TGTGCCAGCAGTTACTCCCTAGCCTCCACAGATACGCAGTATTTT. Its protein product is CASSYSLASTDTQYF. The gene calls are TRBV6-5 and TRBJ2-3; possibly TRBD2 for D (5 bases). The CDR3 is made up of 15 amino acids. V gave up 0 bases and J gave up 2 bases, with 9 bases separating them. In germline, CDR1 is MNHEY, CDR2 SVGAGI.

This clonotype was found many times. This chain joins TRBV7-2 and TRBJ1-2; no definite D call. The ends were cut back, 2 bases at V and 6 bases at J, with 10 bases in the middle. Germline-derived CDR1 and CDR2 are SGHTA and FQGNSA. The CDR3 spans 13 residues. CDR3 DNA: TGTGCCAGCAGCTTATCCCGGGGAAATGGCTACACCTTC. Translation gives CASSLSRGNGYTF. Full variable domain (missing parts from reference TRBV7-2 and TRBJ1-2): GAGVSQSPSNKVTEKGKDVELRCDPISGHTALYWYRQSLGQGLEFLIYFQGNSAPDKSGLPSDRFSAERTGGSVSTLTIQRTQQEDSAVYLCASSLSRGNGYTFGSGTRLTVV.

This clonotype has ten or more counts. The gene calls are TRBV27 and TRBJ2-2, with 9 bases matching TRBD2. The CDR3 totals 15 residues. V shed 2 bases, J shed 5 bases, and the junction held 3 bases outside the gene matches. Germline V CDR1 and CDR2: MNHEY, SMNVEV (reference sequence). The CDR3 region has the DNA TGTGCCAGCAGTTTAGGACTAGCGTGGACCGGGGAGCTGTTTTTT. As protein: CASSLGLAWTGELFF.

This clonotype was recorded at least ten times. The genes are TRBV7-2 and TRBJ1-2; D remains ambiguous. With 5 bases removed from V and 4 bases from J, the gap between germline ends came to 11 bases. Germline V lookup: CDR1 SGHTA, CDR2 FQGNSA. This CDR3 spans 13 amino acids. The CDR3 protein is CASSDQIVYGYTF. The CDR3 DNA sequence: TGTGCCAGCAGCGACCAGATAGTCTATGGCTACACCTTC.

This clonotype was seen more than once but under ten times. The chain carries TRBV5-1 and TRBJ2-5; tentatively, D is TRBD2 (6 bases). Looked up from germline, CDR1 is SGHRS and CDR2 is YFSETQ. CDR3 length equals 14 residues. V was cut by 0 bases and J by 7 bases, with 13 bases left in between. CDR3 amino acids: CASSLEDYSVTQYF. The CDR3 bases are TGCGCCAGCAGCTTGGAGGACTATTCCGTGACCCAGTACTTC. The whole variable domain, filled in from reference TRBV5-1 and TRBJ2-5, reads KAGVTQTPRYLIKTRGQQVTLSCSPISGHRSVSWYQQTPGQGLQFLFEYFSETQRNKGNFPGRFSGRQFSNSRSEMNVSTLELGDSALYLCASSLEDYSVTQYFGPGTRLLVL.